Below, one T cell receptor beta chain is given with its context. Its target is not known. This specimen belongs to a study of immune evolution from preneoplasia to lung adenocarcinoma. General study points: Normal lung had highest clonality; later lesions appeared denser, more diverse. Normal lung had the highest top T cell clone frequencies.

Produced via immunoSEQ multiplex PCR; TCRdb's table is partial and in-frame only. The sample includes about 10,000 clones, over 60% seen only once; the top ten take approximately 28%. V dropped 5 bases and J dropped 4 bases, with 11 bases sitting between them. The CDR3 contains 13 residues. CDR1 is SGHTA, CDR2 FQGNSA, per germline. The material sequenced was FFPE normal lung tissue adjacent to the tumor. The receptor comes from a person aged 60 to 70 with lung adenocarcinoma. Some clones in this sample may be carry-over from other donors' samples. The chain links TRBV7-2 to TRBJ2-5; D remains ambiguous. DNA for the CDR3: TGTGCCAGCAGCACCCCAGGTGGAGAGACCCAGTACTTC. It specifies CASSTPGGETQYF. Variable domain in full (rest from reference TRBV7-2 and TRBJ2-5): GAGVSQSPSNKVTEKGKDVELRCDPISGHTALYWYRQSLGQGLEFLIYFQGNSAPDKSGLPSDRFSAERTGGSVSTLTIQRTQQEDSAVYLCASSTPGGETQYFGPGTRLLVL.